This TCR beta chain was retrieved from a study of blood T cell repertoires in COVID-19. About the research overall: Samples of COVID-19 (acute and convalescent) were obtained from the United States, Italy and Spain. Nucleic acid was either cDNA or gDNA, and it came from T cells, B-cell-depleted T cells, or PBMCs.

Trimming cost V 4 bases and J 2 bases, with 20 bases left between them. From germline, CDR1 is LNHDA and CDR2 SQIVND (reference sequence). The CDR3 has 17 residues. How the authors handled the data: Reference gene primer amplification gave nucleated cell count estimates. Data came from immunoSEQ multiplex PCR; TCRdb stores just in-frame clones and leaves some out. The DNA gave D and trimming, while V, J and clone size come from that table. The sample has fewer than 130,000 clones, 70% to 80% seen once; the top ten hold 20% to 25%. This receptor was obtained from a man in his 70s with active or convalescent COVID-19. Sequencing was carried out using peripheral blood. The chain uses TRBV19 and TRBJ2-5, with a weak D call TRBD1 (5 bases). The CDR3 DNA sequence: TGTGCCAGTAGTAATCTCCCCCCAGGGCTGGGGCAAGAGACCCAGTACTTC. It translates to CASSNLPPGLGQETQYF.